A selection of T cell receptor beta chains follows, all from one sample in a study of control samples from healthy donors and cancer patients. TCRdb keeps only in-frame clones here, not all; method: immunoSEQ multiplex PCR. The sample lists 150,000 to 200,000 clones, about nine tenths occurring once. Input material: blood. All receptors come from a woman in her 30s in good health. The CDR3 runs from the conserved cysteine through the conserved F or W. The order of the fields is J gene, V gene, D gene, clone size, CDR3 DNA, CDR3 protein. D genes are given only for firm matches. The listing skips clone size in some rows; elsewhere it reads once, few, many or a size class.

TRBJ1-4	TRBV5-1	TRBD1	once	TGCGCCAGCAGCCTCGGGCAGGGGGCGCTCGGTGAAAAACTGTTTTTT	CASSLGQGALGEKLFF
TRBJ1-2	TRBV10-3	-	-	TGTGCCATCAGTGGCAGGGTAGTGGATGGCTACACCTTC	CAISGRVVDGYTF
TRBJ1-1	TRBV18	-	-	TGTGCCAGCTCACCACAGGGTACGAACACTGAAGCTTTCTTT	CASSPQGTNTEAFF
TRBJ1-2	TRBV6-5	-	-	TGTGCCAGCAGAGATAACTATGGCTACACCTTC	CASRDNYGYTF
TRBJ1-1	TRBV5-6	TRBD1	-	TGTGCCAGCAGTGACAGGGGAAGTGCTGAAGCTTTCTTT	CASSDRGSAEAFF
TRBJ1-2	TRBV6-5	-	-	TGTGCCAGCATTGCACAGGCCTATGGCTACACCTTC	CASIAQAYGYTF
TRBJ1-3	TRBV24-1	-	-	TGTGCCACCAGTGATTCGGGGGCTGGAAACACCATATATTTT	CATSDSGAGNTIYF
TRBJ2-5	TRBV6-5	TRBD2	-	TGTGCCAGCACCCGACTAGCGGGAGGTGGGGAGACCCAGTACTTC	CASTRLAGGGETQYF
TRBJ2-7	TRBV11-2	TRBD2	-	TGTGCCAGCAGCCATACTAGCGACTACGAGCAGTACTTC	CASSHTSDYEQYF
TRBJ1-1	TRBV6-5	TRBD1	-	TGTGCCAGCACCAAACCCGGGACAGGGGGGACTGAAGCTTTCTTT	CASTKPGTGGTEAFF
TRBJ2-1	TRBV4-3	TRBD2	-	TGCGCCAGCAGCCAAGAGGGACTAGCGGAGCAGTTCTTC	CASSQEGLAEQFF
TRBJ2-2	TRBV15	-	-	TGTGCCACCAGCAGAGGGGGGACCGGGGAGCTGTTTTTT	CATSRGGTGELFF
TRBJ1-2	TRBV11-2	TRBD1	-	TGTGCCAGCAGCCCCGGACAGGGTCTAATCTATGGCTACACCTTC	CASSPGQGLIYGYTF
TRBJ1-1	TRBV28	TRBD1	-	TGTGCCAGCAGTTCACCGACAGGGATGAACACTGAAGCTTTCTTT	CASSSPTGMNTEAFF
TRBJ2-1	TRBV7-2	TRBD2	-	TGTGCCAGCAGCCACAGAGCGGGAGGCCCTACAATGAGGCAGTTCTTC	CASSHRAGGPTMRQFF
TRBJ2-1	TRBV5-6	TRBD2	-	TGTGCCAGCAGCTTGCTAGCGGGAGGGGAGCAGTTCTTC	CASSLLAGGEQFF
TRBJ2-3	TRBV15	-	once	TGTGCCACCAGCAGAGATCTAACCCCAGATACGCAGTATTTT	CATSRDLTPDTQYF
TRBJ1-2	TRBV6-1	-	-	TGTGCCAGCAGTGAACACAGCGACTATGGCTACACCTTC	CASSEHSDYGYTF
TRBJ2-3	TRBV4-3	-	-	TGCGCCAGCAGCCTCAGGGGGGAGTGGGGCACAGATACGCAGTATTTT	CASSLRGEWGTDTQYF
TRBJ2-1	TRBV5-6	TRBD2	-	TGTGCCAGCAGCTTGGAATCTAGCGGGGGGGCCGATGAGCAGTTCTTC	CASSLESSGGADEQFF
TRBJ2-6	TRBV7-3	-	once	TGTGCCAGCAGCTGGGGGATCTCTGGGGCCAACGTCCTGACTTTC	CASSWGISGANVLTF
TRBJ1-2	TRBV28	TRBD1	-	TGTGCCAGCAGTTTAGACAGGGTCGATGGCTACACCTTC	CASSLDRVDGYTF
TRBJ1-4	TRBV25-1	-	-	TGTGCCAGCAGTGAGCCAGGGGCGGCTAATGAAAAACTGTTTTTT	CASSEPGAANEKLFF
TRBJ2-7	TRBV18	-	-	TGTGCCAGCTCACCTGGACCGAACTACGAGCAGTACTTC	CASSPGPNYEQYF
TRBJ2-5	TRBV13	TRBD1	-	TGTGCCAGCAGCGGGGACAGTACCCAAGAGACCCAGTACTTC	CASSGDSTQETQYF
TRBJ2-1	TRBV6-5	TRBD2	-	TGTGCCAGCACCCCGACTAGCGCCTACAATGAGCAGTTCTTC	CASTPTSAYNEQFF
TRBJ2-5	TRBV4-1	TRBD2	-	TGCGCCAGCAGCCAAGTAGCGGGGGGGCGGGAGACCCAGTACTTC	CASSQVAGGRETQYF
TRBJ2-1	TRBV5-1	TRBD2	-	TGCGCCAGCAGCTTGAATCGGGGGGGGCCGAATGAGCAGTTCTTC	CASSLNRGGPNEQFF
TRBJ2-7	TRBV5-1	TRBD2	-	TGCGCCAGCAGCTTGATGCGGGGGACCTCCTACGAGCAGTACTTC	CASSLMRGTSYEQYF
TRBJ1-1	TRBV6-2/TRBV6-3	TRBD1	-	TGTGCCAGCAGCCCAGGGACAGGGGCGTTGAGCACTGAAGCTTTCTTT	CASSPGTGALSTEAFF
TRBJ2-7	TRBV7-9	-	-	TGTGCCAGCAGCCCTAGCCACGAGCAGTACTTC	CASSPSHEQYF
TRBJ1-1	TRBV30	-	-	TGTGCCTGGAGTGAGGGGTGGACCACTGAAGCTTTCTTT	CAWSEGWTTEAFF
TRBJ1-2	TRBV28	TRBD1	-	TGTGCCAGCAGTTCACAGGGGGCGAACTATGGCTACACCTTC	CASSSQGANYGYTF
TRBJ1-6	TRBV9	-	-	TGTGCCAGCAGCTCTCGGGGAGGGAATTCACCCCTCCACTTT	CASSSRGGNSPLHF
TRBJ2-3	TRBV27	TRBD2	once	TGTGCCAGCAGTTTTAGCGGGAGGGCCACAGATACGCAGTATTTT	CASSFSGRATDTQYF
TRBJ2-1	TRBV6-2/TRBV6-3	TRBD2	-	TGTGCCAGCAGCGTGGGACTAGCGGTATACAATGAGCAGTTCTTC	CASSVGLAVYNEQFF
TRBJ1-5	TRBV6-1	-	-	TGTGCCAGCAGTGAAGGGGAGGACAATCAGCCCCAGCATTTT	CASSEGEDNQPQHF
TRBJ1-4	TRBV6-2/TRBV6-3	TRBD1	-	TGTGCCAGCAGTTACGCCCGACAGGGGACTGAACTGTTTTTT	CASSYARQGTELFF
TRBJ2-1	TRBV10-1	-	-	TGCGCCAGCAGTGACCGGGGGAATGAGCAGTTCTTC	CASSDRGNEQFF
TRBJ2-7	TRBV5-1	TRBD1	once	TGCGCCAGCAGCTTGGACCAGGGGGCCTACGAGCAGTACTTC	CASSLDQGAYEQYF
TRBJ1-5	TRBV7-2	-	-	TGTGCCAGCAGCCCGGGACCGCGACTCAATCAGCCCCAGCATTTT	CASSPGPRLNQPQHF
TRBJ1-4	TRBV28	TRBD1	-	TGTGCCAGCAGTGGACAGGGATCTAATGAAAAACTGTTTTTT	CASSGQGSNEKLFF
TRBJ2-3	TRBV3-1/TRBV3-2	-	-	TGTGCCAGCAGCCCCTCTAGCACAGATACGCAGTATTTT	CASSPSSTDTQYF
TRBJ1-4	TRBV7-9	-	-	TGTGCCAGCAGCTTAATCTGGCGGGGAACTAATGAAAAACTGTTTTTT	CASSLIWRGTNEKLFF
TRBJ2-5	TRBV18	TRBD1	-	TGTGCCAGCTCACTAGGGACAGGGGACCAAGAGACCCAGTACTTC	CASSLGTGDQETQYF
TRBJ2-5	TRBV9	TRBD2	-	TGTGCCAGCAGCGTAGCGGGGGGGCTTGAGACCCAGTACTTC	CASSVAGGLETQYF
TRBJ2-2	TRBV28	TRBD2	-	TGTGCCAGCACCAGTGGTCAGCGGGGGGGCACCGGGGAGCTGTTTTTT	CASTSGQRGGTGELFF
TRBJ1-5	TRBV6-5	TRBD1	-	TGTGCCAGCAGTTACCGACAGGGGTCATGGCCCCAGCATTTT	CASSYRQGSWPQHF
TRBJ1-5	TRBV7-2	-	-	TGTGCCAGCAGCTTGGCAGGGCAGCCCCAGCATTTT	CASSLAGQPQHF
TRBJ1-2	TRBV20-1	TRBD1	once	TGCAGTGCTAGTGGCGGGGCAGGGGGCTATACTAACTATGGCTACACCTTC	CSASGGAGGYTNYGYTF
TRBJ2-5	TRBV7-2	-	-	TGTGCCAGCAGCTTAGGGGCAGGGCAAGAGACCCAGTACTTC	CASSLGAGQETQYF